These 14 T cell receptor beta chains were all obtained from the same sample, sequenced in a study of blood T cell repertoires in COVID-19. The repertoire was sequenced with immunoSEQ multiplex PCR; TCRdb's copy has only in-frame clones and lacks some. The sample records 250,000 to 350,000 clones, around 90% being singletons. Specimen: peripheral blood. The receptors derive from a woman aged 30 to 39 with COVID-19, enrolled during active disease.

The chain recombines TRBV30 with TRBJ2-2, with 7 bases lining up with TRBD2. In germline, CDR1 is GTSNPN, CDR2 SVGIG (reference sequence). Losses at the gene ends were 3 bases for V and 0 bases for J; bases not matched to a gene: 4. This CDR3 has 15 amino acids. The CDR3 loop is CAWRVAGSNTGELFF. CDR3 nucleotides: TGTGCCTGGAGGGTAGCGGGTTCGAACACCGGGGAGCTGTTTTTT.

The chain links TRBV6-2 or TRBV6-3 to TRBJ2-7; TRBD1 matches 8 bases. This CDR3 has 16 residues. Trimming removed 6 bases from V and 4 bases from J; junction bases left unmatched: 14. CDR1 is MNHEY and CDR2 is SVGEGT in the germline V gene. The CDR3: CASSRPRQGKLYEQYF. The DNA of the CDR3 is TGTGCCAGCAGCCGCCCCCGACAGGGGAAACTATACGAGCAGTACTTC.

The CDR3 is CSAVPGQGYEQYF. In DNA form, the CDR3 reads TGCAGCGCGGTACCGGGACAGGGGTACGAGCAGTACTTC. The rearrangement uses TRBV29-1 and TRBJ2-7; 10 nucleotides match TRBD1. CDR1 and CDR2 from the germline V gene are SQVTM and ANQGSEA. The CDR3 extends over 13 amino acids. With 7 bases clipped from V and 4 bases from J, the junction kept 7 bases outside the gene matches.

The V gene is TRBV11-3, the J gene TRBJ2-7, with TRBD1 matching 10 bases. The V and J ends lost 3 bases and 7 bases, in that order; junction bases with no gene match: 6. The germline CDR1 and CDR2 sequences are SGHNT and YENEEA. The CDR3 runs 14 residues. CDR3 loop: CASSLDRGKGEQYF. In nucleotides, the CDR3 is TGTGCCAGCAGCTTGGACAGGGGGAAGGGTGAGCAGTACTTC.

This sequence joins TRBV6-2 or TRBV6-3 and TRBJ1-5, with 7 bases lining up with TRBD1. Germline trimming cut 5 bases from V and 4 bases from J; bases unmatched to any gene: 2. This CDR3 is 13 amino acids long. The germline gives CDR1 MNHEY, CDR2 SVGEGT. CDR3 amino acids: CASSRQGNQPQHF. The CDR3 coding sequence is TGTGCCAGCAGTCGACAGGGAAATCAGCCCCAGCATTTT.

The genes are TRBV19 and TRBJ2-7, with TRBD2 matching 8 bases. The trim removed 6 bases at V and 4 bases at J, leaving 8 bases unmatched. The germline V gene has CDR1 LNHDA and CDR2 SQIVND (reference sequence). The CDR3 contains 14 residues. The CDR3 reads CASSPEPSGYEQYF. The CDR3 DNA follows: TGTGCCAGTAGCCCCGAGCCTAGCGGGTACGAGCAGTACTTC.

CDR3 amino acids: CASSFTAASTDTQYF. The CDR3 DNA sequence: TGCGCCAGCAGCTTCACAGCGGCTAGCACAGATACGCAGTATTTT. The rearrangement links TRBV5-1 to TRBJ2-3; TRBD2 might be the D (5 bases). V gave up 2 bases and J gave up 0 bases, with 10 bases separating them. Germline CDR1 is SGHRS and CDR2 is YFSETQ. CDR3 length: 15 amino acids.

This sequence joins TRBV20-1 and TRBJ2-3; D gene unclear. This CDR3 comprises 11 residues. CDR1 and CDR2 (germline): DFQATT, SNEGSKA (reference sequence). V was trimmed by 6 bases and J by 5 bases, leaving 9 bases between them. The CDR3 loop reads CSAAQKDTQYF. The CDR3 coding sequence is TGCAGTGCCGCCCAGAAAGATACGCAGTATTTT.

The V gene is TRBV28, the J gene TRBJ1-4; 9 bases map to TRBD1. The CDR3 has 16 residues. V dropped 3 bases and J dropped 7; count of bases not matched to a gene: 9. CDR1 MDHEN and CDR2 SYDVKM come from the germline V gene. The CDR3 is CASSFISGTGSEKLFF. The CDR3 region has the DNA TGTGCCAGCAGTTTTATCTCCGGGACAGGGAGTGAAAAACTGTTTTTT.

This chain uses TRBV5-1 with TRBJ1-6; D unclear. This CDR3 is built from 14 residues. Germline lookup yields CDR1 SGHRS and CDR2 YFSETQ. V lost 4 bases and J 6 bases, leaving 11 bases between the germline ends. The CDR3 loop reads CASSPEAVNSPLHF. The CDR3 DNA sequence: TGCGCCAGCAGCCCCGAGGCAGTTAATTCACCCCTCCACTTT.

The CDR3 DNA reads TGCGCCAGCAGCCATAGGACAGGGACCTACGAGCAGTACTTC. Translated, it gives CASSHRTGTYEQYF. V and J are TRBV5-1 and TRBJ2-7, with 8 positions matching TRBD1. Germline CDR1 SGHRS, CDR2 YFSETQ. The CDR3 extends over 14 amino acids. V dropped 4 bases and J dropped 2; count of bases not matched to a gene: 5.

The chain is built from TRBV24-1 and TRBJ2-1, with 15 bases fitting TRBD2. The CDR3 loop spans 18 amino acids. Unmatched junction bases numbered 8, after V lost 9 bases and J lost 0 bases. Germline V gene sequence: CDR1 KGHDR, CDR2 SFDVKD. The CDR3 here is CATYPGLAGGSSYNEQFF. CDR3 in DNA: TGTGCCACCTACCCGGGACTAGCGGGAGGAAGCTCCTACAATGAGCAGTTCTTC.

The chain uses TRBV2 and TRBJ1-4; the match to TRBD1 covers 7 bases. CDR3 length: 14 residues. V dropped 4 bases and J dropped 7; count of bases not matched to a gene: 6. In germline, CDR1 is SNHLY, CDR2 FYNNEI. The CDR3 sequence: CASSAETGSEKLFF. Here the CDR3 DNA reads TGTGCCAGCAGTGCAGAGACAGGGAGTGAAAAACTGTTTTTT.

CDR3 nucleotide sequence: TGTGCCAGCAGCGTAGGGATAGCGGGAGTGCGCACCGGGGAGCTGTTTTTT. Translated, it gives CASSVGIAGVRTGELFF. The rearrangement uses TRBV9 and TRBJ2-2, with 9 bases that match TRBD2. The germline CDR1 and CDR2 sequences are SGDLS and YYNGEE. The V segment lost 0 bases and the J segment 4 bases; nucleotides outside the gene matches: 7. This CDR3 has 17 residues.